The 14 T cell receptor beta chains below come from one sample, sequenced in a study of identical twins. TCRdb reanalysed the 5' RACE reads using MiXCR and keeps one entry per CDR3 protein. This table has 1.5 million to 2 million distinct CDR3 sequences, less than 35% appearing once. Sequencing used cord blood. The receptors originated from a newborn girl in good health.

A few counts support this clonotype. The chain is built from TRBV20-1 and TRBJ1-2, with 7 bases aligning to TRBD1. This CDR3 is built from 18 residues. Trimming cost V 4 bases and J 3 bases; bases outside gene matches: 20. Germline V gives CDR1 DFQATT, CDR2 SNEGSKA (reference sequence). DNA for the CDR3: TGCAGTGCTATCAGGGGGGCAACTAAAGCGGACGGATACTATGGCTACACCTTC. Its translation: CSAIRGATKADGYYGYTF.

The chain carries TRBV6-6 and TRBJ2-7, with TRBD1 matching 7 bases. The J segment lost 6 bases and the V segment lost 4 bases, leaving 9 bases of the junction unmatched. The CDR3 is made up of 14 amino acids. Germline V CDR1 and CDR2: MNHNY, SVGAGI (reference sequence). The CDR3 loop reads CASSFKTGLGEQYF. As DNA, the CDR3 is TGTGCCAGCAGTTTCAAGACAGGGCTCGGCGAGCAGTACTTC.

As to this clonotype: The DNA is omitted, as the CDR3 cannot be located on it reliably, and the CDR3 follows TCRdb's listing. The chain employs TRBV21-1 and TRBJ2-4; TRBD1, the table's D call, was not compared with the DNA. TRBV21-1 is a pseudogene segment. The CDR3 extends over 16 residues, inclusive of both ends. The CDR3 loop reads CASSKVASGTKNIQYF.

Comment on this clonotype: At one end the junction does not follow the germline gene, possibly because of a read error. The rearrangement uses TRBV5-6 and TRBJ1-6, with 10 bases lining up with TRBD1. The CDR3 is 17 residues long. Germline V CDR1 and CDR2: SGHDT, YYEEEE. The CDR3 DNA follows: TGTGCCAGCAGCTCCTGGGGGGGACAGGGGACAGATTCACCCCCCCACTTT. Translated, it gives CASSSWGGQGTDSPPHF.

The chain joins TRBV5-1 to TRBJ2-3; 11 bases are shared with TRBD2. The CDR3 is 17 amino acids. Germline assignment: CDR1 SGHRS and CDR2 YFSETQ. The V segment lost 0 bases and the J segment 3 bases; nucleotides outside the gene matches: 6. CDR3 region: CASSLGVAGGPTDTQYF. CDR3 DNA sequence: TGCGCCAGCAGCTTGGGAGTAGCGGGGGGGCCGACAGATACGCAGTATTTT.

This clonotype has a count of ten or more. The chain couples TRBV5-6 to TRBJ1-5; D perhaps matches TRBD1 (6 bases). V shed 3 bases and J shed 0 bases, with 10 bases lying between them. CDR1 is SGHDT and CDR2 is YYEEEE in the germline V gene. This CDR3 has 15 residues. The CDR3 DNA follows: TGTGCCAGCAGCTCCGGACAGAATAGCAATCAGCCCCAGCATTTT. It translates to CASSSGQNSNQPQHF.

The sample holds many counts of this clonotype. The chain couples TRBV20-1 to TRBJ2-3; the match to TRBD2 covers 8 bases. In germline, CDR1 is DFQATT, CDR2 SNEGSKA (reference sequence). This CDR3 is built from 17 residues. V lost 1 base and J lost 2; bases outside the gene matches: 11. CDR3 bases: TGCAGTGCTAGAGCCCGAGTGTTAGCGGGACCCACAGATACGCAGTATTTT. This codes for CSARARVLAGPTDTQYF.

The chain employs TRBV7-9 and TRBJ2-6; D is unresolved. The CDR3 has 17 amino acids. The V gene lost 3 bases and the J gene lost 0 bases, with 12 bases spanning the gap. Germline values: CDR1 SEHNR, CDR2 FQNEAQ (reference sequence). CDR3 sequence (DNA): TGTGCCAGCAGCTTTGCGGACGGAAACTCTGGGGCCAACGTCCTGACTTTC. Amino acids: CASSFADGNSGANVLTF.

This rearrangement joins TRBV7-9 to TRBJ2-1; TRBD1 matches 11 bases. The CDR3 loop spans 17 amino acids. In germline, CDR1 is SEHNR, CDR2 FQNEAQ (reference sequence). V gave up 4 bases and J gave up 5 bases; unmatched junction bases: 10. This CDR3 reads CASSSTPGQGAHNEQFF. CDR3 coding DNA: TGTGCCAGCAGCTCCACGCCCGGACAGGGGGCTCACAATGAGCAGTTCTTC. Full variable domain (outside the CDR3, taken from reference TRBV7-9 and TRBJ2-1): DTGVSQNPRHKITKRGQNVTFRCDPISEHNRLYWYRQTLGQGPEFLTYFQNEAQLEKSRLLSDRFSAERPKGSFSTLEIQRTEQGDSAMYLCASSSTPGQGAHNEQFFGPGTRLTVL.

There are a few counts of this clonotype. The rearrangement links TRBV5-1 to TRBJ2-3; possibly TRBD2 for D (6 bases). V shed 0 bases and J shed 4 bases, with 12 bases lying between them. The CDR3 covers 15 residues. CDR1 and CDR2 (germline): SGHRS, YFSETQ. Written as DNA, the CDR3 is TGCGCCAGCAGCTTGGGGGTAGCGGCGGCAGATACGCAGTATTTT. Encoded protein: CASSLGVAAADTQYF.

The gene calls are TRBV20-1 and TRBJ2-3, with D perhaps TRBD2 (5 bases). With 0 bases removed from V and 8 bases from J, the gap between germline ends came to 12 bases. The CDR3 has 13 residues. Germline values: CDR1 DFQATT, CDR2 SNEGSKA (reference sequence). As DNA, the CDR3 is TGCAGTGCTAGAGATCCAGCGGCGGGTACGCAGTATTTT. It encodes CSARDPAAGTQYF.

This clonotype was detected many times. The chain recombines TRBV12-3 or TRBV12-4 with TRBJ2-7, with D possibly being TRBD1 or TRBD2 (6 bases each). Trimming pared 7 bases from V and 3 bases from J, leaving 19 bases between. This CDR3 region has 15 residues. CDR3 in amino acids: CASNNRFGGIYEQYF. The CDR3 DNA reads TGTGCCAGCAACAATCGGTTCGGGGGCATCTACGAGCAGTACTTC.

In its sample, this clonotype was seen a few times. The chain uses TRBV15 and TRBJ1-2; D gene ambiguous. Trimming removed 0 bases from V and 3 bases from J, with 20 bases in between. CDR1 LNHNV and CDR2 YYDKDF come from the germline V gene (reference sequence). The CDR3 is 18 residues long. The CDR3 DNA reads TGTGCCACCAGCAGAGATTCCGCTTACCCACAGATCGACTATGGCTACACCTTC. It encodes CATSRDSAYPQIDYGYTF.

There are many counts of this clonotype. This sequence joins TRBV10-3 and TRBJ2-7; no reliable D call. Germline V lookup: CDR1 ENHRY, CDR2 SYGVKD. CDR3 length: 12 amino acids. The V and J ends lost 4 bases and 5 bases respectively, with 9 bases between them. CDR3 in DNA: TGTGCCATCAGTGTCTCACAGCACGAGCAGTACTTC. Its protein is CAISVSQHEQYF.